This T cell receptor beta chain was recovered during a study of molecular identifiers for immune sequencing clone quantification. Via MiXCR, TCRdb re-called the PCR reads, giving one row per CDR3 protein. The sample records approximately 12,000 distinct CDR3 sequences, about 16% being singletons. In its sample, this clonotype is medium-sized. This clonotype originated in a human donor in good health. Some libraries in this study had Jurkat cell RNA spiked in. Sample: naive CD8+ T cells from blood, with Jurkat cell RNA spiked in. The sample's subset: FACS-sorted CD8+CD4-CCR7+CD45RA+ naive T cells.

CDR3 nucleotide sequence: TGTGCCAGCAAACCGACCTCCGCCAAGGGAGAGACCCAGTACTTC. This translates into CASKPTSAKGETQYF. J is TRBJ2-5 and V is TRBV25-1; D call uncertain. V lost 7 bases to trimming and J lost 4 bases, with 19 bases between them. This CDR3 is built from 15 residues. Germline V lookup: CDR1 MGHDK, CDR2 SYGVNS.